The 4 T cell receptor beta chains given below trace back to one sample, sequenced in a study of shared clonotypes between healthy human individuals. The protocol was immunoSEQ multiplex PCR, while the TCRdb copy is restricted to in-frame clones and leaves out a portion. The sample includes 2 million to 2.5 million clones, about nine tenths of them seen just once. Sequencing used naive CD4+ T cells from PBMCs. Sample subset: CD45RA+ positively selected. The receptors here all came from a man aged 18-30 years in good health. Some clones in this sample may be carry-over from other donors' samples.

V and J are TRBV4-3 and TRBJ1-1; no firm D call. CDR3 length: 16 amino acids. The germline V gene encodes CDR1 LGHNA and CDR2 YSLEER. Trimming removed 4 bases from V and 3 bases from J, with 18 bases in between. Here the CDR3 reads CASSRHTGESDTEAFF. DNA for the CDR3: TGCGCCAGCAGCCGACACACGGGAGAGAGTGACACTGAAGCTTTCTTT.

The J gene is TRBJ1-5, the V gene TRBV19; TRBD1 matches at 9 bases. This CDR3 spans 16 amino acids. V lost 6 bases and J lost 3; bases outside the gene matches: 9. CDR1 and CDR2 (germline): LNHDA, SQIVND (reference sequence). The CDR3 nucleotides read TGTGCCAGTAGGGACTACGGGACAGGGCTCAATCAGCCCCAGCATTTT. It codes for CASRDYGTGLNQPQHF.

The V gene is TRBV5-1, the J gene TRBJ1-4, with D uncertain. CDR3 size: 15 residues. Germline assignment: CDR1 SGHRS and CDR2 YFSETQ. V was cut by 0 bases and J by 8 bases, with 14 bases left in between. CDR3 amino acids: CASSLERPAGEKLFF. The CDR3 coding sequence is TGCGCCAGCAGCTTGGAGAGGCCCGCCGGAGAAAAACTGTTTTTT.

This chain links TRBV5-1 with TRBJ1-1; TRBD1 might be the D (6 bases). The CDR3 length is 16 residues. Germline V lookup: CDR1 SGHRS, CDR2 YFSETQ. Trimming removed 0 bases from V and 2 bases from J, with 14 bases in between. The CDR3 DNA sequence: TGCGCCAGCAGCTTGGTCGGGGGGGCGGAAAACACTGAAGCTTTCTTT. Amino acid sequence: CASSLVGGAENTEAFF.